This T cell receptor beta chain was sequenced in a study of blood T cell repertoires in COVID-19. V lost 3 bases, J lost 5 bases, and 10 bases stayed unmatched. The CDR3 loop spans 15 amino acids. Germline assignment: CDR1 SQVTM and CDR2 ANQGSEA. Only in-frame clones appear in the TCRdb table, and some are missing; sequencing was by immunoSEQ multiplex PCR. The sample holds about 32,000 clones; roughly 87% are singletons and the top ten take 0.95% to 1.1%. The chain carries TRBV29-1 and TRBJ2-7; 10 nucleotides agree with TRBD1. Input material: peripheral blood. The TCR comes from a man in his 70s with active or convalescent COVID-19. Written as DNA, the CDR3 is TGCAGCGTTGAGAACCCGACAGGGGGCAAGAACGAGCAGTACTTC. It is translated as CSVENPTGGKNEQYF.